The 19 T cell receptor beta chains below all came from one sample that was sequenced in a study of T cells in Graves' hyperthyroidism and ophthalmopathy. Template material for amplifying TCR beta CDR3 regions consisted of RNA transcripts. Researchers ran a first-round RT-PCR on the TCR CDR3 using the HTBI primer set. TCRdb re-called the multiplex PCR reads with MiXCR, one entry per CDR3 protein. The sample consists of about 380,000 distinct CDR3 sequences, approximately 15% of them appearing once. Sequenced sample: blood. These receptors were obtained from a woman in her sixties with Graves' hyperthyroidism.

This clonotype was detected ten times or more. The chain joins TRBV9 to TRBJ2-2; perhaps TRBD1 as D (6 bases). V lost 0 bases and J 4 bases, leaving 19 bases between the germline ends. CDR3 length equals 18 residues. The V gene's germline CDR1 is SGDLS and CDR2 YYNGEE. In nucleotides, the CDR3 is TGTGCCAGCAGCGTAGACCCGGGACAACTTAGCTCCACCGGGGAGCTGTTTTTT. Its translation is CASSVDPGQLSSTGELFF.

The gene calls are TRBV9 and TRBJ1-3; 12 bases map to TRBD1. The V segment lost 1 base and the J segment 7 bases; nucleotides outside the gene matches: 6. CDR1 SGDLS and CDR2 YYNGEE come from the germline V gene. The CDR3 extends over 16 amino acids. DNA of the CDR3: TGTGCCAGCAGCGTACTCGGGACAGGGGGCGCGAACACCATATATTTT. Translating it yields CASSVLGTGGANTIYF.

This clonotype was detected a few times. The chain combines TRBV13 with TRBJ2-5, with D unclear. Trimming shortened V by 0 bases and J by 6 bases, and 5 bases separated the two germline ends. CDR1 and CDR2 (germline): PRHDT, FYEKMQ (reference sequence). The CDR3 extends over 12 amino acids. The CDR3 DNA follows: TGTGCCAGCAGCTTAGGTTCTCAGACCCAGTACTTC. Encoded protein: CASSLGSQTQYF.

The V call is TRBV25-1, the J call TRBJ2-7; 11 positions agree with TRBD1. The germline CDR1 and CDR2 sequences are MGHDK and SYGVNS. V lost 1 base to trimming and J lost 3 bases; unmatched junction nucleotides: 2. This CDR3 spans 15 amino acids. The CDR3 here is CASSELGTGGYEQYF. The CDR3 coding sequence is TGTGCCAGCAGTGAATTGGGGACAGGGGGCTACGAGCAGTACTTC.

This clonotype was seen a handful of times. One end of the junction fails to match germline, which may point to a read error. The rearrangement links TRBV7-7 to TRBJ2-1; maybe TRBD1 (6 bases). Germline CDR1 SSHAT, CDR2 FNYEAQ (reference sequence). The length of the CDR3 is 14 residues. The CDR3 loop is CASSLGASYSEQFF. The CDR3 coding sequence is TGTGCTAGCAGCCTGGGGGCCTCCTACAGTGAGCAGTTCTTC.

Ten or more counts support this clonotype. The chain links TRBV20-1 to TRBJ2-5; 9 nucleotides line up with TRBD1. J lost 4 bases, V lost 4 bases, and 10 bases had no gene match. Germline assignment: CDR1 DFQATT and CDR2 SNEGSKA (reference sequence). The CDR3 has 15 residues. Here the CDR3 DNA reads TGCAGTGCTAAATCGAGGACAGGGGCCCTAGAGACCCAGTACTTC. Its protein product is CSAKSRTGALETQYF.

This sequence joins TRBV6-1 and TRBJ2-7; 10 nucleotides line up with TRBD2. The CDR3 loop spans 14 amino acids. CDR1 and CDR2 from the germline V gene are MNHNS and SASEGT. The V gene end was trimmed by 4 bases and the J gene end by 2 bases; junction bases not matched to a gene: 2. CDR3 amino acids: CASSAGLAAYEQYF. The CDR3 nucleotides read TGTGCCAGCAGTGCTGGACTAGCGGCCTACGAGCAGTACTTC.

A note on this clonotype: A read error may produce the germline difference seen at one junction end. The rearrangement joins TRBV5-1 to TRBJ2-7; D is unresolved. This CDR3 has 14 amino acids. Germline values: CDR1 SGHRS, CDR2 YFSETQ. CDR3 protein: CASSLVKGSYEQYF. Here the CDR3 DNA reads TGTGCCAGCAGCTTGGTGAAGGGCTCCTACGAGCAGTACTTC.

A few counts support this clonotype. This sequence joins TRBV19 and TRBJ2-3, with D uncertain. From germline, CDR1 is LNHDA and CDR2 SQIVND (reference sequence). V was clipped by 7 bases and J by 5 bases, with 10 bases between them. The CDR3 covers 12 residues. Here the CDR3 DNA reads TGTGCCAGTACCAACCCCAGAGATACGCAGTATTTT. Translated: CASTNPRDTQYF.

Notes on this clonotype: A read error may explain this, as a much larger clone is one base away. The gene calls are TRBV11-2 and TRBJ2-1; D may be TRBD2 (5 bases). Trimming took 5 bases from V and 9 from J, leaving 17 bases between them. The CDR3 has 14 amino acids. CDR1 is SGHAT, CDR2 FQNNGV, per germline. CDR3 nucleotides: TGTGCCAGCAGCCAGCGGAAGGGCCGGGTTGAGCAGTTCTTC. Translation gives CASSQRKGRVEQFF. The full variable domain, its missing parts supplied by reference TRBV11-2 and TRBJ2-1, is EAGVAQSPRYKIIEKRQSVAFWCNPISGHATLYWYQQILGQGPKLLIQFQNNGVVDDSQLPKDRFSAERLKGVDSTLKIQPAKLEDSAVYLCASSQRKGRVEQFFGPGTRLTVL.

On this clonotype: One junction end disagrees with the germline gene, perhaps due to a read error. This sequence joins TRBV20-1 and TRBJ2-5; D is undetermined. In germline, CDR1 is DFQATT, CDR2 SNEGSKA (reference sequence). The CDR3 is 13 amino acids. For the CDR3, the DNA is TGCAGTGCTAGAGTCGCTCGTATCGAGACCCGGTACTTC. This translates into CSARVARIETRYF.

Remarks on this clonotype: Possible read error: a much larger clone is one base away. This chain uses TRBV12-3 or TRBV12-4 with TRBJ1-5; TRBD1 might be the D (5 bases). The CDR3 is made up of 16 amino acids. The CDR3 is CAGSLDRARVNQPQHF. Written as DNA, the CDR3 is TGTGCCGGCAGTTTAGATCGGGCCAGGGTCAATCAGCCCCAGCATTTT.

This sequence joins TRBV20-1 and TRBJ2-2; unclear D gene. The CDR3 has 12 residues. V lost 5 bases and J lost 1, with 5 bases in between. The V gene's germline CDR1 is DFQATT and CDR2 SNEGSKA (reference sequence). The CDR3 region is CSALGNTGELFF. The CDR3 DNA is TGCAGTGCTCTTGGGAACACCGGGGAGCTGTTTTTT.

This clonotype was seen a few times. The CDR3 reads CASSPSTVNNSPLHF. The CDR3 region has the DNA TGTGCCAGCAGCCCATCGACAGTTAATAATTCACCCCTCCACTTT. V is TRBV7-6 and J is TRBJ1-6, with D perhaps matching TRBD1 (5 bases). The V gene's germline CDR1 is SGHVS and CDR2 FNYEAQ. This CDR3 spans 15 amino acids. Trimming shortened V by 5 bases and J by 5 bases, and 13 bases separated the two germline ends. Full variable domain (rest looked up from reference TRBV7-6 and TRBJ1-6): GAGVSQSPRYKVTKRGQDVALRCDPISGHVSLYWYRQALGQGPEFLTYFNYEAQQDKSGLPNDRFSAERPEGSISTLTIQRTEQRDSAMYRCASSPSTVNNSPLHFGNGTRLTVT.

This clonotype occurred a few times. The chain links TRBV5-1 to TRBJ2-5; perhaps TRBD1 as D (5 bases). V was trimmed by 4 bases and J by 13 bases, leaving 14 bases between them. The CDR3 spans 11 residues. CDR1 is SGHRS, CDR2 YFSETQ, per germline. DNA of the CDR3: TGCGCCAGCAGCATTGGGGCCGGTACGTACTTC. Translating it yields CASSIGAGTYF. The full variable domain, with the rest looked up from reference TRBV5-1 and TRBJ2-5, is KAGVTQTPRYLIKTRGQQVTLSCSPISGHRSVSWYQQTPGQGLQFLFEYFSETQRNKGNFPGRFSGRQFSNSRSEMNVSTLELGDSALYLCASSIGAGTYFGPGTRLLVL.

This clonotype was picked up many times. V usage is TRBV5-8 and J usage is TRBJ2-1; 12 bases agree with TRBD2. CDR3 length equals 19 residues. V dropped 2 bases and J dropped 0; count of bases not matched to a gene: 9. Germline values: CDR1 SGHTS, CDR2 YDEGEE. The CDR3, as DNA: TGTGCCAGCAGCTTAATGAGACTAGCGGGGGTAAGCTCCTACAATGAGCAGTTCTTC. Amino acid sequence: CASSLMRLAGVSSYNEQFF.

The chain combines TRBV4-1 with TRBJ2-4, with D perhaps matching TRBD2 (6 bases). CDR1 is MGHRA, CDR2 YSYEKL, per germline. V lost 5 bases and J lost 8, with 16 bases in between. The CDR3 consists of 14 residues. CDR3 region: CASSLSGPRDIQYF. In DNA, the CDR3 is TGCGCCAGCAGCTTAAGCGGGCCAAGGGACATTCAGTACTTC.

This clonotype appeared many times. V is TRBV6-1 and J is TRBJ1-2, with D possibly being TRBD1 (6 bases). Germline V gene lookup returns CDR1 MNHNS and CDR2 SASEGT. The length of the CDR3 is 15 residues. V shed 4 bases and J shed 4 bases, with 16 bases lying between them. CDR3 DNA sequence: TGTGCCAGCAGTGTTGCAGAAACAGGGAGCTATGGCTACACCTTC. It specifies CASSVAETGSYGYTF.

This clonotype came up a few times. This rearrangement joins TRBV24-1 to TRBJ1-3, with TRBD1 identical over 7 bases. J lost 2 bases, V lost 2 bases, and 2 bases had no gene match. The V gene's germline CDR1 is KGHDR and CDR2 SFDVKD. The CDR3 sequence is 15 residues long. This chain's CDR3 is CATSDSGTAGNTIYF. As DNA, the CDR3 is TGTGCCACCAGTGATTCCGGGACAGCTGGAAACACCATATATTTT.